These 15 T cell receptor beta chains came from one sample sequenced in a study of beta chain bispecific antibodies for T cell cancers. General study findings and limits: The leukemia cells, rather than normal T cells, gave most of the targeted TRBV signal.

Antigen specificity for these receptors is unknown. TCRdb called the 5' RACE reads again in MiXCR, with one record for every CDR3 protein. The table has about 17,000 distinct CDR3 sequences, 2.1% seen once. Either OKT3 anti-CD3 antibody or CD3/CD28 beads expanded T cells from blood mononuclear cells over approximately three days. The sequenced sample was healthy donor T cells cultured with leukemia cells. The receptors originated from a human donor in good health. Some clones in this sample may be carry-over from other donors' samples.

This clonotype was detected ten times or more. V gene TRBV7-6 combines with J gene TRBJ2-7, with TRBD2 as a possible D gene (5 bases). CDR3 length: 13 residues. The germline V and J ends were trimmed by 4 bases and 1 base, with 8 bases remaining between them. Germline CDR1 reads SGHVS; CDR2 reads FNYEAQ. The CDR3 loop reads CASSSGKSYEQYF. The CDR3 nucleotides read TGTGCCAGCAGCTCCGGGAAGTCCTACGAGCAGTACTTC. Looking up the rest from reference TRBV7-6 and TRBJ2-7 gives the full variable domain: GAGVSQSPRYKVTKRGQDVALRCDPISGHVSLYWYRQALGQGPEFLTYFNYEAQQDKSGLPNDRFSAERPEGSISTLTIQRTEQRDSAMYRCASSSGKSYEQYFGPGTRLTVT.

This clonotype was seen at least ten times. V gene TRBV3-1 combines with J gene TRBJ1-1; D not resolved. V lost 1 base, J lost 3 bases, and 9 bases lay in between. The CDR3 has 14 residues. Germline V gives CDR1 LGHDT, CDR2 YNNKEL (reference sequence). The CDR3 spells CASSQAMKDTEAFF. CDR3 sequence (DNA): TGTGCCAGCAGCCAAGCCATGAAGGACACTGAAGCTTTCTTT.

This clonotype was seen at least ten times. The chain recombines TRBV10-3 with TRBJ2-2; TRBD1 aligns across 9 bases. The V and J ends lost 4 bases and 4 bases, in that order; junction bases with no gene match: 1. Germline assignment: CDR1 ENHRY and CDR2 SYGVKD. This CDR3 is 14 amino acids long. The CDR3 bases are TGTGCCATCAGTGGGACAGGGGTCACCGGGGAGCTGTTTTTT. Translated, it gives CAISGTGVTGELFF.

This clonotype appeared many times. The gene calls are TRBV19 and TRBJ2-5, with 8 positions matching TRBD2. Germline lookup yields CDR1 LNHDA and CDR2 SQIVND (reference sequence). After removal of 5 bases from V and 2 bases from J, the junction contained 13 bases not matched to a gene. The CDR3 has 17 amino acids. The CDR3 loop is CASSPSPSAGVQETQYF. CDR3 bases: TGTGCCAGTAGTCCTAGCCCCTCAGCGGGGGTACAAGAGACCCAGTACTTC.

At least ten counts were recorded for this clonotype. The genes are TRBV19 and TRBJ1-1; the D is unclear. The V end lost 8 bases, the J end lost 0 bases, and 10 bases lay between the germline ends. Germline V gene data show CDR1 as LNHDA and CDR2 as SQIVND (reference sequence). The CDR3 extends over 13 amino acids. DNA of the CDR3: TGTGCCAGTCGCGCCATTATGAACACTGAAGCTTTCTTT. Amino acids: CASRAIMNTEAFF.

In this sample, this clonotype turned up many times. The V gene is TRBV11-2, the J gene TRBJ2-7; D tentatively reads TRBD1 or TRBD2 (5 bases each). The CDR3 extends over 16 amino acids. CDR1 SGHAT and CDR2 FQNNGV come from the germline V gene. V gave up 2 bases and J gave up 0 bases, with 14 bases separating them. The CDR3 region has the DNA TGTGCCAGCAGCTTAATTACGTGGGGGAGCTCCTACGAGCAGTACTTC. This translates into CASSLITWGSSYEQYF. The whole variable domain, filled in from reference TRBV11-2 and TRBJ2-7, reads EAGVAQSPRYKIIEKRQSVAFWCNPISGHATLYWYQQILGQGPKLLIQFQNNGVVDDSQLPKDRFSAERLKGVDSTLKIQPAKLEDSAVYLCASSLITWGSSYEQYFGPGTRLTVT.

This clonotype was seen repeatedly, ten times or more. This chain uses TRBV27 with TRBJ2-3, with D hard to call. The V end was cut by 5 bases, the J end by 0 bases, with 3 bases between. The CDR3 contains 12 residues. CDR1 and CDR2 (germline): MNHEY, SMNVEV (reference sequence). The CDR3 nucleotides read TGTGCCAGCAGTCCGAGCACAGATACGCAGTATTTT. Protein sequence: CASSPSTDTQYF.

This clonotype was counted ten times or more. The J gene is TRBJ1-5, the V gene TRBV6-2 or TRBV6-3, with D perhaps TRBD1 (6 bases). Trimming cost V 5 bases and J 3 bases, with 8 bases left between them. The CDR3 runs 13 residues. Looked up from germline, CDR1 is MNHEY and CDR2 is SVGEGT. The CDR3 DNA reads TGTGCCAGCAGTACAGGGTTCAATCAGCCCCAGCATTTT. Protein: CASSTGFNQPQHF.

This clonotype was picked up many times. This chain uses TRBV7-3 with TRBJ2-2; tentative D call: TRBD1 (5 bases). The germline V gene encodes CDR1 SGHTA and CDR2 FQGTGA. V shed 2 bases and J shed 5 bases, with 12 bases lying between them. The CDR3 contains 15 residues. The CDR3 protein is CASSLEAGLTGELFF. CDR3 nucleotides: TGTGCCAGCAGCTTAGAGGCAGGGCTAACCGGGGAGCTGTTTTTT.

Ten or more counts support this clonotype. V and J are TRBV27 and TRBJ2-3, with 8 nucleotides matching TRBD1. This CDR3 is 14 amino acids long. The V and J ends lost 5 bases and 5 bases, in that order; junction bases with no gene match: 6. Germline loops: CDR1 MNHEY, CDR2 SMNVEV (reference sequence). DNA for the CDR3: TGTGCCAGCAGTCCGGGACAGGCGGTAGATACGCAGTATTTT. Encoded protein: CASSPGQAVDTQYF.

This clonotype appeared many times. The V gene is TRBV19, the J gene TRBJ2-1, with D perhaps assigned TRBD1 or TRBD2 (5 bases each). From germline, CDR1 is LNHDA and CDR2 SQIVND (reference sequence). V dropped 1 base and J dropped 6 bases, with 7 bases sitting between them. This CDR3 is built from 13 residues. For the CDR3, the DNA is TGTGCCAGTAGTATAGGTGGGGGCAATGAGCAGTTCTTC. Translating it yields CASSIGGGNEQFF.

This chain uses TRBV20-1 with TRBJ1-5; D might be TRBD1 (5 bases). The V gene's germline CDR1 is DFQATT and CDR2 SNEGSKA (reference sequence). Trimming left V 3 bases short and J 6 bases short, with 12 bases between. This CDR3 has 13 residues. The CDR3, as DNA: TGCAGTGCTAGGCGGGGGGGTCCTCAGCCCCAGCATTTT. This translates into CSARRGGPQPQHF.

The table lists this clonotype with many counts. The chain has TRBV18 and TRBJ2-7, with D perhaps TRBD1 or TRBD2 (7 bases each). In germline, CDR1 is KGHSH, CDR2 LQKENI. The CDR3 has 15 residues. The V end was cut by 8 bases, the J end by 7 bases, with 24 bases between. The chain's CDR3 is CASHDWTGGREEQYF. In DNA form, the CDR3 reads TGTGCCAGCCACGATTGGACAGGAGGGAGGGAAGAGCAGTACTTC.

This clonotype ranks as medium-sized. The chain uses TRBV27 and TRBJ2-7, with TRBD2 identical over 9 bases. V was clipped by 2 bases and J by 1 base; unmatched bases: 3. Germline values: CDR1 MNHEY, CDR2 SMNVEV (reference sequence). This CDR3 contains 15 residues. As DNA, the CDR3 is TGTGCCAGCAGTTTAAAGCTAGCGGGGTCCTACGAGCAGTACTTC. Its protein product is CASSLKLAGSYEQYF.

Many counts were recorded for this clonotype. The gene calls are TRBV7-9 and TRBJ2-7; 14 bases agree with TRBD2. The germline gives CDR1 SEHNR, CDR2 FQNEAQ (reference sequence). Trimming cost V 5 bases and J 0 bases; bases outside gene matches: 6. The CDR3 totals 17 residues. CDR3 protein: CASSPVTSGGVSYEQYF. The DNA of the CDR3 is TGTGCCAGCAGCCCCGTGACTAGCGGGGGGGTCTCCTACGAGCAGTACTTC.